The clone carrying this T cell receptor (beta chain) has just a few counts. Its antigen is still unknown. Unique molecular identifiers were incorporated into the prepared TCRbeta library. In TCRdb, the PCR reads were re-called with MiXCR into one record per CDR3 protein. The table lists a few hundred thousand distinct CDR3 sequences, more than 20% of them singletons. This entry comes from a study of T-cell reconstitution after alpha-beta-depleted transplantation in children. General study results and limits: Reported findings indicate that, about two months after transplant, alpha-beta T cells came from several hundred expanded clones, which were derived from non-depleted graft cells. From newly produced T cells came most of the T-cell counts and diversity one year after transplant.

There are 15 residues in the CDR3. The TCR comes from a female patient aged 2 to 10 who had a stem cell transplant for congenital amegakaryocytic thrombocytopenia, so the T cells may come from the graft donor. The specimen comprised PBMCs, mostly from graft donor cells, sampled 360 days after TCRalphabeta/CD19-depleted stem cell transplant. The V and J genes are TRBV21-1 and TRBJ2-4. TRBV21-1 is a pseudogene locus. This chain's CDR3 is CASSSVNLAKNIQYF. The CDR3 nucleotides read TGTGCCAGCAGCTCCGTTAACCTAGCCAAAAACATTCAGTACTTC.